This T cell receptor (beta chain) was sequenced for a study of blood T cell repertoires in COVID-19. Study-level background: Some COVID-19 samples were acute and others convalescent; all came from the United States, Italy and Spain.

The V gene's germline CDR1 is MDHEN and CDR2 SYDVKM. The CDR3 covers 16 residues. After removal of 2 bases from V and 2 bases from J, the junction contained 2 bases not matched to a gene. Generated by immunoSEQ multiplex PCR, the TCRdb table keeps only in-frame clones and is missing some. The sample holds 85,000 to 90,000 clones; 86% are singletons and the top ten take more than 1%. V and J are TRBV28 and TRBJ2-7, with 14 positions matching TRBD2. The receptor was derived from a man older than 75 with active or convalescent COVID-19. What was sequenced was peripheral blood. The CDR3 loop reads CASSLGLAGGTYEQYF. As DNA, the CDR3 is TGTGCCAGCAGTTTAGGACTAGCGGGGGGAACCTACGAGCAGTACTTC.